This TCR beta chain was captured in a study of technical replicates of blood from a few donors. TCRdb's copy holds only in-frame clones and misses some; the assay was immunoSEQ multiplex PCR. This sample has about 70,000 clones, with roughly 92% found just once. Trimming cost V 2 bases and J 6 bases, with 17 bases left between them. The CDR3 totals 16 residues. Germline values: CDR1 LNHNV, CDR2 YYDKDF (reference sequence). The sample consisted of T cells isolated from PBMCs. The chain has TRBV15 and TRBJ2-1; perhaps TRBD2 as D (6 bases). The origin of this receptor is a human donor in good health. CDR3 nucleotide sequence: TGTGCCACCAGCAGAACACCTACCGGAGGGGTCAATGAGCAGTTCTTC. This sequence encodes CATSRTPTGGVNEQFF.